This TCR beta chain was documented in a study of shared clonotypes between healthy human individuals. Study summary: CD4 naive cells filled three plates per donor, CD4 memory three, CD8 naive two and CD8 memory one.

The data were produced by immunoSEQ multiplex PCR, yet TCRdb's version contains in-frame clones alone and is incomplete. The table includes about a million clones, around 75% detected once. Sequencing input: memory CD4+ T cells sorted from blood. Regarding subset: CD45RA-negative fraction. The clonotype comes from a man between 18 and 35 years old in good health.

The CDR3: CAISPPGETQYF. CDR3 nucleotide sequence: TGTGCCATCAGCCCCCCTGGCGAGACCCAGTACTTC. The gene calls are TRBV10-3 and TRBJ2-5; D is unresolved. This CDR3 has 12 residues. The V end was cut by 6 bases, the J end by 5 bases, with 10 bases between. The germline V gene has CDR1 ENHRY and CDR2 SYGVKD.